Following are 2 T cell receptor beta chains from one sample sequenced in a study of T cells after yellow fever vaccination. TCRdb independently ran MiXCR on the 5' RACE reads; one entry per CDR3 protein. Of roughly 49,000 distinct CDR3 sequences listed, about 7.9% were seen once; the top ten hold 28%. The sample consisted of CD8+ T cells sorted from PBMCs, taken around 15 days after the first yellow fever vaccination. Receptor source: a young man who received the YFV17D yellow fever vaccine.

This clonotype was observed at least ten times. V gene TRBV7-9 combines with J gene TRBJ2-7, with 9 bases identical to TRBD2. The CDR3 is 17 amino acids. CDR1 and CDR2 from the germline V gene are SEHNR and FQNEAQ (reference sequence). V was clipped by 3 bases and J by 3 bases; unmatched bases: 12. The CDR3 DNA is TGTGCCAGCAGCTTCGACCAGCGGGGGGCTACTAACTACGAGCAGTACGTC. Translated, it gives CASSFDQRGATNYEQYV.

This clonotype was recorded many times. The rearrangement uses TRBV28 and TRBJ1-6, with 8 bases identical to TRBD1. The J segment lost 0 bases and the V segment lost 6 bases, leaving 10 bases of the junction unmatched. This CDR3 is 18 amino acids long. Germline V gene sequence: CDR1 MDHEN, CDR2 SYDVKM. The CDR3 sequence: CASSPYDRGYSYNSPLHF. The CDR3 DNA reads TGTGCCAGCAGCCCCTACGACAGGGGCTACTCCTATAATTCACCCCTCCACTTT.